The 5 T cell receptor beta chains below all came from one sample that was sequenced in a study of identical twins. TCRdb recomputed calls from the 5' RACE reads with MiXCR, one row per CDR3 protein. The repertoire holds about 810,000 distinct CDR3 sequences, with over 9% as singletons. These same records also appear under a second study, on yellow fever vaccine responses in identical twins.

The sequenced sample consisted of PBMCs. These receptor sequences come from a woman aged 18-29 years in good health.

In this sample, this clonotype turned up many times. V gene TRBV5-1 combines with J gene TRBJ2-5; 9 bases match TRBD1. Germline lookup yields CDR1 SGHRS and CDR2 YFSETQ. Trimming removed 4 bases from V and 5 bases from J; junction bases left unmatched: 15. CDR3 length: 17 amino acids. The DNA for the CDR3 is TGCGCCAGCAGCCCGACTACAGGGGGCGCATATACGGAGACCCAGTACTTC. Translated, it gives CASSPTTGGAYTETQYF.

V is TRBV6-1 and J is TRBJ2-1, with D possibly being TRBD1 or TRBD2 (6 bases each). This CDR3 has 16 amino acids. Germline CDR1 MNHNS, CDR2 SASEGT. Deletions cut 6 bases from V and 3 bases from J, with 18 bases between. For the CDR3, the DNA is TGTGCCAGCAGGAAGCTCGGGGGCAGAGTCTACAATGAGCAGTTCTTC. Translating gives CASRKLGGRVYNEQFF.

The CDR3 coding sequence is TGTGCCAGCAGTTCCCGGGACAGGCTATATGAAAAACTGTTTTTT. Amino acid sequence: CASSSRDRLYEKLFF. The genes are TRBV27 and TRBJ1-4, with 8 bases fitting TRBD1. From germline, CDR1 is MNHEY and CDR2 SMNVEV (reference sequence). After removal of 4 bases from V and 6 bases from J, the junction contained 7 bases not matched to a gene. The CDR3 has 15 amino acids.

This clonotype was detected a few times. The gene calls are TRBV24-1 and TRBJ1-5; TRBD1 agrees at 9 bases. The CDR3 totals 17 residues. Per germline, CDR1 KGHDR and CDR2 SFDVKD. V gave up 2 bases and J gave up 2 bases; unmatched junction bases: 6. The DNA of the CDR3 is TGTGCCACCAGTGATTCCAACAGGGGGCACGGCAATCAGCCCCAGCATTTT. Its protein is CATSDSNRGHGNQPQHF.

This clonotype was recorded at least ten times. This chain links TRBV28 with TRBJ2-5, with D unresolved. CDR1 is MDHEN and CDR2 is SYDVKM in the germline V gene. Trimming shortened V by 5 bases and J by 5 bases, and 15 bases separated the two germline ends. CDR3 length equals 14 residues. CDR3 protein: CASSPRLSRETQYF. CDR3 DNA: TGTGCCAGCAGTCCCCGTTTAAGTAGGGAGACCCAGTACTTC.